Shown below are 23 T cell receptor beta chains from a single sample sequenced in a study of blood T cell repertoires in COVID-19. TCRdb's table, derived via immunoSEQ multiplex PCR, lists solely in-frame clones and lacks some. The sample comprises fewer than 120,000 clones, roughly 85% of which are singletons, and about 5% rests with the top ten. Input material: peripheral blood. The receptor source for this set is a human donor in a cohort sampled during active COVID-19.

This sequence joins TRBV10-3 and TRBJ2-7; D remains ambiguous. This CDR3 has 11 amino acids. Germline CDR1 reads ENHRY; CDR2 reads SYGVKD. V was shortened by 7 bases and J by 3 bases, with 7 bases between the two germline ends. The CDR3 nucleotides are TGTGCCATCATGGCAGACTACGAGCAGTACTTC. Translating it yields CAIMADYEQYF.

This sequence joins TRBV28 and TRBJ2-5, with D possibly TRBD1 on 5 matching bases. The V gene's germline CDR1 is MDHEN and CDR2 SYDVKM. The CDR3 is made up of 16 amino acids. V lost 1 base to trimming and J lost 2 bases, with 14 bases between them. CDR3 amino acids: CASSLLAQVLQETQYF. CDR3 bases: TGTGCCAGCAGTTTATTGGCACAGGTGTTACAAGAGACCCAGTACTTC.

The chain recombines TRBV6-4 with TRBJ2-3, with D perhaps matching TRBD2 (7 bases). From germline, CDR1 is MRHNA and CDR2 SNTAGT. The CDR3 loop spans 14 amino acids. The CDR3 nucleotides read TGTGCTATAAAGAGGGGGAGGGTTACAGATACGCAGTATTTT. Protein product: CAIKRGRVTDTQYF.

The chain uses TRBV5-6 and TRBJ2-7, with 7 positions matching TRBD1. CDR1 and CDR2 (germline): SGHDT, YYEEEE. J was trimmed by 4 bases and V by 1 base; bases with no gene match: 11. CDR3 length: 16 amino acids. The CDR3 region is CASSLSVWTGEYEQYF. CDR3 in DNA: TGTGCCAGCAGCTTGTCGGTCTGGACAGGAGAATACGAGCAGTACTTC.

V is TRBV10-2 and J is TRBJ1-2; 9 positions agree with TRBD1. After removal of 6 bases from V and 7 bases from J, the junction contained 3 bases not matched to a gene. Germline CDR1 WSHSY, CDR2 SAAADI. The CDR3 runs 12 residues. Here the CDR3 reads CASRDRGSGYTF. CDR3 nucleotide sequence: TGCGCCAGCAGGGACAGGGGTTCTGGCTACACCTTC.

The chain joins TRBV6-5 to TRBJ2-7; 9 positions match TRBD1. The CDR3 sequence is 14 residues long. Losses at the gene ends were 4 bases for V and 3 bases for J; bases not matched to a gene: 4. Per the germline V gene, CDR1 is MNHEY and CDR2 is SVGAGI. The DNA of the CDR3 is TGTGCCAGCAGTTCCCGGGACAGGGTCTACGAGCAGTACTTC. Protein sequence: CASSSRDRVYEQYF.

The CDR3 coding sequence is TGTGCCAGTGGAAACAGGGACATGAACACTGAAGCTTTCTTT. Protein: CASGNRDMNTEAFF. The chain combines TRBV19 with TRBJ1-1, with D perhaps TRBD1 (6 bases). Trimming pared 8 bases from V and 0 bases from J, leaving 13 bases between. Germline V CDR1 and CDR2: LNHDA, SQIVND (reference sequence). The CDR3 totals 14 residues.

The chain has TRBV6-5 and TRBJ2-3, with 8 bases matching TRBD1. Germline V gene data show CDR1 as MNHEY and CDR2 as SVGAGI. This CDR3 contains 14 residues. V lost 6 bases, J lost 1 base, and 3 bases stayed unmatched. The CDR3 nucleotides read TGTGCCAGCAGCATGACAGGGGGCACAGATACGCAGTATTTT. Residues: CASSMTGGTDTQYF.

The V and J genes are TRBV2 and TRBJ2-2; D is uncertain. Between the trimmed V and J ends, which lost 3 bases and 3 bases, there was a span of 5 bases. CDR1 and CDR2 from the germline V gene are SNHLY and FYNNEI. CDR3 length: 13 residues. The CDR3 nucleotides read TGTGCCAGCAGTGACCAATACACCGGGGAGCTGTTTTTT. Residues: CASSDQYTGELFF.

The rearrangement uses TRBV6-5 and TRBJ1-3, with 8 bases aligning to TRBD1. Germline V lookup: CDR1 MNHEY, CDR2 SVGAGI. The CDR3 length is 15 residues. V shed 6 bases, J shed 4 bases, and the junction held 8 bases outside the gene matches. CDR3 DNA sequence: TGTGCCAGCAGCCGGACAGGGAAAAGCGGAAACACCATATATTTT. Translating it yields CASSRTGKSGNTIYF.

The gene calls are TRBV7-2 and TRBJ1-1; D is perhaps TRBD1 (6 bases). CDR3 length equals 17 residues. V was clipped by 0 bases and J by 0 bases, with 14 bases between them. CDR1 is SGHTA, CDR2 FQGNSA, per germline. CDR3 nucleotides: TGTGCCAGCAGCTTAGCGACAGGAAGTTACATGAACACTGAAGCTTTCTTT. It codes for CASSLATGSYMNTEAFF.

The chain carries TRBV7-9 and TRBJ2-7; 11 bases are a match to TRBD2. CDR1 and CDR2 (germline): SEHNR, FQNEAQ (reference sequence). Germline trimming cut 5 bases from V and 0 bases from J; bases unmatched to any gene: 12. The CDR3 totals 18 residues. For the CDR3, the DNA is TGTGCCAGCAGCCCCCTACTAGCGGGGGTGCCCCGCTCCTACGAGCAGTACTTC. It is translated as CASSPLLAGVPRSYEQYF.

The chain couples TRBV7-9 to TRBJ2-1, with D possibly matching TRBD2 (5 bases). CDR3 size: 15 residues. Deletions cut 1 base from V and 6 bases from J, with 13 bases between. The germline V gene has CDR1 SEHNR and CDR2 FQNEAQ (reference sequence). In nucleotides, the CDR3 is TGTGCCAGCAGCTTAGAAAGAACTAGTGGCAATGAGCAGTTCTTC. Protein sequence: CASSLERTSGNEQFF.

J is TRBJ2-5 and V is TRBV7-9; 10 bases match TRBD2. Germline lookup yields CDR1 SEHNR and CDR2 FQNEAQ (reference sequence). With V trimmed by 3 bases and J by 5 bases, 3 bases remained unmatched. The CDR3 is 14 residues long. CDR3 region: CASSLVSGGETQYF. DNA of the CDR3: TGTGCCAGCAGCTTGGTTAGCGGGGGGGAGACCCAGTACTTC.

The V call is TRBV27, the J call TRBJ2-2; TRBD1 matches at 7 bases. Germline CDR1 is MNHEY and CDR2 is SMNVEV (reference sequence). V lost 2 bases to trimming and J lost 4 bases; unmatched junction nucleotides: 10. The CDR3 is 17 residues long. The CDR3 DNA follows: TGTGCCAGCAGTTTAATTAAGTTGACAGGGAGCACCGGGGAGCTGTTTTTT. This gives the protein CASSLIKLTGSTGELFF.

The chain links TRBV11-2 to TRBJ2-7; 9 bases are shared with TRBD1. The ends lost 2 bases at V and 5 bases at J; junction bases unmatched: 10. The CDR3 length is 16 residues. CDR1 SGHAT and CDR2 FQNNGV come from the germline V gene. CDR3 nucleotide sequence: TGTGCCAGCAGCTTAACGAGTGGGACAGGGAGGCACGAGCAGTACTTC. Translated, it gives CASSLTSGTGRHEQYF.

The chain employs TRBV4-2 and TRBJ1-1; 9 positions agree with TRBD1. Germline trimming cut 0 bases from V and 9 bases from J; bases unmatched to any gene: 5. The CDR3 loop spans 14 amino acids. Germline values: CDR1 LGHNA, CDR2 YNFKEQ. This chain's CDR3 is CASSQDPGQGKAFF. CDR3 nucleotide sequence: TGTGCCAGCAGCCAAGATCCGGGACAGGGAAAAGCTTTCTTT.

The chain carries TRBV7-9 and TRBJ2-2; 7 bases agree with TRBD1. V lost 5 bases, J lost 1 base, and 10 bases stayed unmatched. The CDR3 is 17 residues long. Germline CDR1 SEHNR, CDR2 FQNEAQ (reference sequence). CDR3 loop: CASSLGPGGWNTGELFF. The CDR3 DNA follows: TGTGCCAGCAGCCTAGGTCCAGGGGGATGGAACACCGGGGAGCTGTTTTTT.

The genes are TRBV2 and TRBJ1-1, with TRBD1 as a possible D gene (5 bases). CDR3 length: 13 amino acids. V was clipped by 3 bases and J by 5 bases, with 10 bases between them. Germline V gene data show CDR1 as SNHLY and CDR2 as FYNNEI. The CDR3 nucleotides read TGTGCCAGCAGTGAGGGGCGTCGGACTGAAGCTTTCTTT. This codes for CASSEGRRTEAFF.

The J gene is TRBJ1-1, the V gene TRBV5-1; D ambiguous. In germline, CDR1 is SGHRS, CDR2 YFSETQ. With 0 bases removed from V and 0 bases from J, the gap between germline ends came to 3 bases. The CDR3 runs 13 residues. The CDR3 loop reads CASSLGVNTEAFF. The DNA for the CDR3 is TGCGCCAGCAGCTTGGGCGTGAACACTGAAGCTTTCTTT.

The rearrangement joins TRBV10-3 to TRBJ2-3; the D is unclear. CDR1 and CDR2 from the germline V gene are ENHRY and SYGVKD. The CDR3 totals 12 residues. Trimming stripped 4 bases from V and 0 bases from J, with 2 bases between. CDR3 bases: TGTGCCATCAGTGCTAGCACAGATACGCAGTATTTT. It yields the protein CAISASTDTQYF.

The gene calls are TRBV4-2 and TRBJ2-1, with D perhaps TRBD2 (5 bases). The CDR3 contains 14 residues. Germline V CDR1 and CDR2: LGHNA, YNFKEQ. V gave up 2 bases and J gave up 6 bases, with 11 bases separating them. CDR3: CASSQKLDPNEQFF. The CDR3 DNA sequence: TGTGCCAGCAGCCAAAAACTAGATCCCAATGAGCAGTTCTTC.

The sample holds a few counts of this clone. The chain uses TRBV3-1 (or the pseudogene TRBV3-2) and TRBJ2-2; D not certain. Trimming cost V 1 base and J 8 bases, with 5 bases left between them. In germline, CDR1 is LGHDT, CDR2 YNNKEL (reference sequence). The CDR3 is made up of 12 amino acids. The CDR3 region has the DNA TGTGCCAGCAGCCAAGTAACTGGGGAGCTGTTTTTT. This translates into CASSQVTGELFF.